The clone carrying this TCR beta chain was recorded at least ten times. Its specificity is not known. The sample belongs to a study of spatial heterogeneity in lung cancer. As for the study in general: Sequence detection consistently recorded a greater number of beta-chain than alpha-chain sequences. The study observed each unique TCR and UMI combination more than ten times on average in raw reads. Study-wide points: Blood contained ubiquitous expanded tumor TCRs more at resection than at follow-up.

TCRdb analysed the 5' RACE reads with MiXCR anew, one entry per CDR3 protein. The table lists roughly 40,000 distinct CDR3 sequences, 6% to 7.5% of them singletons, with 43% in the top ten. Stated time point: sample taken at primary tumor resection. The input material, whole RNA from tumor, nontumor lung or frozen PBMC, was sequenced unsorted. Patients with untreated early-stage non-small cell lung cancer, numbering 72, were the donors. The CDR3 sequence is 19 residues long. Trimming cost V 5 bases and J 7 bases; bases outside gene matches: 18. The germline V gene encodes CDR1 MNHEY and CDR2 SMNVEV (reference sequence).

Sample: PBMCs, taken at surgery. The clonotype comes from a female donor with early-stage non-small cell lung cancer. The chain combines TRBV27 with TRBJ2-3, with 13 bases lining up with TRBD2. The CDR3 reads CASSQFSSRWTSGGNTQYF. For the CDR3, the DNA is TGTGCCAGCAGTCAATTCTCCTCACGTTGGACTAGCGGGGGTAATACGCAGTATTTT.